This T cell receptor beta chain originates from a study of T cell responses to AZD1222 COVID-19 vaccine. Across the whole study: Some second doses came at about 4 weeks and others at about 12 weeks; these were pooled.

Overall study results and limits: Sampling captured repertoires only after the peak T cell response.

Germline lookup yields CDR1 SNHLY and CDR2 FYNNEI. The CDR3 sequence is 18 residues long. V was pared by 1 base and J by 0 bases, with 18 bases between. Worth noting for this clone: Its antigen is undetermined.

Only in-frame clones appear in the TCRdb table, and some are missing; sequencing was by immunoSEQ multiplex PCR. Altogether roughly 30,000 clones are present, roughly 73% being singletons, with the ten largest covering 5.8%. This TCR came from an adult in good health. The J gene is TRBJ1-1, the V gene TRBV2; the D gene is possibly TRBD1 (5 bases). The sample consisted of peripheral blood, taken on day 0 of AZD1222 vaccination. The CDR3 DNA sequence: TGTGCCAGCAGTGAAGGGCCGGGGCAAAGATTAATGAACACTGAAGCTTTCTTT. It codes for CASSEGPGQRLMNTEAFF.